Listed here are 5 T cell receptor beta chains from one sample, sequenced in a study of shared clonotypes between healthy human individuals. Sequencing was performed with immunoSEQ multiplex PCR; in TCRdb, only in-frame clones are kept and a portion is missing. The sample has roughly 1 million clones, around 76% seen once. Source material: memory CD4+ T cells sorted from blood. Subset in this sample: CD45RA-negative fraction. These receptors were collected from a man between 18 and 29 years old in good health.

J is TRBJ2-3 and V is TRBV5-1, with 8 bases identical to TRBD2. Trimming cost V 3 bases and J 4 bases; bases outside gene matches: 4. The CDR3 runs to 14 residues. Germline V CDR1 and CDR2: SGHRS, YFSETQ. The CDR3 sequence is CASSSGGRADTQYF. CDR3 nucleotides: TGCGCCAGCAGCTCGGGGGGGCGAGCAGATACGCAGTATTTT.

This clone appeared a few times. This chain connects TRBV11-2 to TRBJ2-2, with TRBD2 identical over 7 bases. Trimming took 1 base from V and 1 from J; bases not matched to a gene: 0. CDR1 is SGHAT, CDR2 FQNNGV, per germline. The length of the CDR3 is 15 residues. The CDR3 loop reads CASSLAGGNTGELFF. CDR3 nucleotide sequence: TGTGCCAGCAGCTTAGCGGGAGGGAACACCGGGGAGCTGTTTTTT.

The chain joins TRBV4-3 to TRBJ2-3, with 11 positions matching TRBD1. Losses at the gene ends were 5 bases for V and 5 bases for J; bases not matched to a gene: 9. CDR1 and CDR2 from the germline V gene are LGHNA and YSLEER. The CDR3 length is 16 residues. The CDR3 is CASSTRDRGFVDTQYF. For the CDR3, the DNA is TGCGCCAGCAGCACCCGGGACAGGGGGTTTGTAGATACGCAGTATTTT.

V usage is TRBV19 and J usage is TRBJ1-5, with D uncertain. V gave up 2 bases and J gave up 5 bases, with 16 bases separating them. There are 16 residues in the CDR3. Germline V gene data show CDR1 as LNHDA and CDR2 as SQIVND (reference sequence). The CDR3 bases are TGTGCCAGTAGTATAAACACCCGGCTAACACATCAGCCCCAGCATTTT. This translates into CASSINTRLTHQPQHF.

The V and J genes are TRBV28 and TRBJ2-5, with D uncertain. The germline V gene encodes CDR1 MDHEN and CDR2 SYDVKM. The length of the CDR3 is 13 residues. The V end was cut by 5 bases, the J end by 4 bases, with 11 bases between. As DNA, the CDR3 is TGTGCCAGCAGTCGCAGGCCGTTAGAGACCCAGTACTTC. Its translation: CASSRRPLETQYF.